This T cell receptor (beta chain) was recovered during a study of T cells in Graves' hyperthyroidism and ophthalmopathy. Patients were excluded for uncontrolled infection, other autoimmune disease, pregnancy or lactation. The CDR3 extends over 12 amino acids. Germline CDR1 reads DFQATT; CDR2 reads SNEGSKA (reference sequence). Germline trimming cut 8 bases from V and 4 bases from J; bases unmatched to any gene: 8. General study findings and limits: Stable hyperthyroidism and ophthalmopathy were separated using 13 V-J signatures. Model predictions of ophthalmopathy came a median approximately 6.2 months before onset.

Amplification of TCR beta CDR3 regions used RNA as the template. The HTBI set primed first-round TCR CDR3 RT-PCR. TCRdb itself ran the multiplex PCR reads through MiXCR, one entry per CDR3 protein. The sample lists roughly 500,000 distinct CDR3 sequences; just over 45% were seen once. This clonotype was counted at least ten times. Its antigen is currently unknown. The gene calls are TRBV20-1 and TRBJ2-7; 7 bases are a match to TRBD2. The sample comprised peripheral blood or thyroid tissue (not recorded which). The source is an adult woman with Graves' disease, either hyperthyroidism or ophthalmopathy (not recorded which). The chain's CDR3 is CSYLAEKYEQYF. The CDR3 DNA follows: TGCAGTTACCTAGCGGAAAAATACGAGCAGTACTTC.